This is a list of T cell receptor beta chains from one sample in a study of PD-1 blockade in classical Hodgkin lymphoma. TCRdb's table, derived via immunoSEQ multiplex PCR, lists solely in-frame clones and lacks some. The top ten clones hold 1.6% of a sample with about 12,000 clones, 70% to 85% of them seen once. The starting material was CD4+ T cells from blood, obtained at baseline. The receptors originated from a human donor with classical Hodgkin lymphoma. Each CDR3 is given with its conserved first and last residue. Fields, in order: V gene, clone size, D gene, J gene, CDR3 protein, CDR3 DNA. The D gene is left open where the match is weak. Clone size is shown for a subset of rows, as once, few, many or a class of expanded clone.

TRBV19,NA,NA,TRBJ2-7,CASSLAPLQGLSYEQYF,TGTGCCAGTAGTCTGGCCCCTCTCCAGGGATTATCCTACGAGCAGTACTTC
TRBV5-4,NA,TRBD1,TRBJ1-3,CASSYEKGQTGNTIYF,TGTGCCAGCAGCTACGAAAAGGGACAGACTGGAAACACCATATATTTT
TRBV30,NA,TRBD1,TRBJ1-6,CAWSAGQNSPLHF,TGTGCCTGGAGTGCGGGACAGAATTCACCCCTCCACTTT
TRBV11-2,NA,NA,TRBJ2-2,CASDPDRFGTGELFF,TGTGCCAGCGACCCCGACCGCTTTGGCACCGGGGAGCTGTTTTTT
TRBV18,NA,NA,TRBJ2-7,CASSPTGPYEQYF,TGTGCCAGCTCACCGACAGGCCCCTACGAGCAGTACTTC
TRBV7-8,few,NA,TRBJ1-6,CASSLKRESSPLHF,TGTGCCAGCAGCTTAAAAAGGGAATCGTCACCCCTCCACTTT
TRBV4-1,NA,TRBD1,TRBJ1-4,CASSRGQDNEKLFF,TGCGCCAGCAGCCGGGGACAGGATAATGAAAAACTGTTTTTT
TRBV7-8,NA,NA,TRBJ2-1,CASSLGSDNEQFF,TGTGCCAGCAGCTTAGGTAGTGACAATGAGCAGTTCTTC
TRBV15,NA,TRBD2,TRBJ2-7,CATSRGLAGASEQYF,TGTGCCACCAGCAGAGGGCTAGCGGGGGCCTCCGAGCAGTACTTC
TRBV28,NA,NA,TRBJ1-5,CASSKRGGVIQPQHF,TGTGCCAGCTCCAAGCGGGGGGGGGTCATTCAGCCCCAGCATTTT
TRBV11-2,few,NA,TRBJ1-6,CASSLERDGSPLHF,TGTGCCAGCAGCTTAGAGAGGGATGGGTCACCCCTCCACTTT
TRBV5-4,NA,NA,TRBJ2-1,CASSLARSWDNEQFF,TGTGCCAGCAGCTTGGCCCGGTCCTGGGACAATGAGCAGTTCTTC
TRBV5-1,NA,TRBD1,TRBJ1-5,CASSLEQGSQPQHF,TGCGCCAGCAGCTTGGAACAGGGGAGCCAGCCCCAGCATTTT
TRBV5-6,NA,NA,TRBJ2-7,CASSLRGGGSYEQYF,TGTGCCAGCAGCCTCAGGGGAGGGGGCTCCTACGAGCAGTACTTC
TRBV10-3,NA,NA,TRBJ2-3,CAISIGQGNHITDTQYF,TGTGCCATCTCTATCGGGCAGGGAAATCACATCACAGATACGCAGTATTTT
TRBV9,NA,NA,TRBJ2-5,CASSGGAISQETQYF,TGTGCCAGCAGCGGGGGGGCCATTTCCCAAGAGACCCAGTACTTC
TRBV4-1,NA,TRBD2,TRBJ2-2,CASSPGVAGIYTGELFF,TGCGCCAGCAGCCCCGGGGTAGCGGGGATCTACACCGGGGAGCTGTTTTTT
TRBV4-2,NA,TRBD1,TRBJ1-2,CASSQGQGAGGYTF,TGTGCCAGCAGCCAAGGACAGGGGGCGGGTGGCTACACCTTC
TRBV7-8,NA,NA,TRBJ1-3,CASSVGRVIVMDTIYF,TGTGCCAGCAGCGTCGGCCGGGTAATAGTCATGGACACCATATATTTT
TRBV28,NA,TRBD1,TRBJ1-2,CASITSTGVGYTF,TGTGCCAGCATCACGTCGACAGGGGTCGGCTACACCTTC
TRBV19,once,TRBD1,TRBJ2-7,CASSTTGGYGYEQYF,TGTGCCAGTAGTACTACAGGGGGCTATGGGTACGAGCAGTACTTC
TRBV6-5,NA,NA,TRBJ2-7,CASKRNREYF,TGTGCCAGCAAAAGGAACAGGGAATACTTC
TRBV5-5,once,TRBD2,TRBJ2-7,CASSPTSGGNSYEQYF,TGTGCCAGCAGCCCGACTAGCGGGGGGAACTCCTACGAGCAGTACTTC
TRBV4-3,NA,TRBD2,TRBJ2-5,CASSQGRFSGGLQETQYF,TGCGCCAGCAGCCAAGGAAGGTTTAGCGGGGGGCTCCAAGAGACCCAGTACTTC
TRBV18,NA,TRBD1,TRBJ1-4,CASSPYNRGRNEKLFF,TGTGCCAGCTCACCGTATAACAGGGGCCGGAATGAAAAACTGTTTTTT
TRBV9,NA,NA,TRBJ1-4,CASSATGLNEKLFF,TGTGCCAGCAGCGCAACAGGGCTTAATGAAAAACTGTTTTTT
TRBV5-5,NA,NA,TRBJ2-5,CASSLTAGRSEAQYF,TGTGCCAGCAGCTTGACGGCAGGACGGTCTGAGGCCCAGTACTTC
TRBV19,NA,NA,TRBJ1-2,CASSTGGIYGYTF,TGTGCCAGTAGTACTGGTGGAATCTATGGCTACACCTTC
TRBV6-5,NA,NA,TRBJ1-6,CASSTGQYNSPLHF,TGTGCCAGCAGTACCGGACAGTATAATTCACCCCTCCACTTT
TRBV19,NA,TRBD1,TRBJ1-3,CATGQGQRRSGNTIYF,TGTGCTACCGGACAGGGGCAAAGACGCTCTGGAAACACCATATATTTT
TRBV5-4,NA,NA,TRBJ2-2,CASSHDIRGDTGELFF,TGTGCCAGCAGCCACGATATTCGGGGAGACACCGGGGAGCTGTTTTTT
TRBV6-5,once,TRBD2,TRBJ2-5,CASSYSVRGAGETQYF,TGTGCCAGCAGTTACTCCGTGCGGGGGGCGGGGGAGACCCAGTACTTC
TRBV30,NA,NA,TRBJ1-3,CAWSKVRGSGNTIYF,TGTGCCTGGAGTAAGGTCCGTGGCTCTGGAAACACCATATATTTT
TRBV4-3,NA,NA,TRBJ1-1,CASSQDLQINTEAFF,TGCGCCAGCAGCCAAGATCTCCAGATCAACACTGAAGCTTTCTTT
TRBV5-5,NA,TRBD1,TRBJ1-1,CASSLGTGRGEAFF,TGTGCCAGCAGCTTGGGGACAGGGAGGGGTGAAGCTTTCTTT
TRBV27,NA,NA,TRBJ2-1,CASSLGRSSYNEQFF,TGTGCCAGCAGTTTAGGGCGGAGCTCCTACAATGAGCAGTTCTTC
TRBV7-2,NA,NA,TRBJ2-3,CASSFQTTDTQYF,TGTGCCAGCAGCTTTCAAACTACAGATACGCAGTATTTT
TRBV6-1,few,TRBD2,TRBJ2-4,CASSRTSGDIQYF,TGTGCCAGCAGTCGGACTAGCGGGGACATTCAGTACTTC
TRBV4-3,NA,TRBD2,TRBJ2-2,CASSLGLARTGELFF,TGCGCCAGCAGCCTTGGACTAGCGAGGACCGGGGAGCTGTTTTTT
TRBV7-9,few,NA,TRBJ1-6,CASSKGRSSYNSPLHF,TGTGCCAGCAGCAAAGGACGGAGCTCCTATAATTCACCCCTCCACTTT
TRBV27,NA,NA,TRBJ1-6,CASSFRAGHNSPLHF,TGTGCCAGCAGTTTTAGGGCAGGACATAATTCACCCCTCCACTTT
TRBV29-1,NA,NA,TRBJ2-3,CSVAGTSSTDTQYF,TGCAGCGTTGCGGGAACTTCGAGTACAGATACGCAGTATTTT
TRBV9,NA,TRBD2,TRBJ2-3,CASSPTGGGAVDTQYF,TGTGCCAGCAGCCCGACCGGCGGGGGGGCTGTAGATACGCAGTATTTT
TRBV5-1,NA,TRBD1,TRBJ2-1,CASGTGTGTFRSYNEQFF,TGCGCCAGCGGGACCGGGACAGGGACCTTCAGGTCCTACAATGAGCAGTTCTTC
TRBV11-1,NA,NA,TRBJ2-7,CASSFSGQGVYEQYF,TGTGCCAGCAGCTTTTCAGGCCAAGGGGTCTACGAGCAGTACTTC
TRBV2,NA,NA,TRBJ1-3,CASSVGFSGNTIYF,TGTGCCAGCAGTGTAGGATTCTCTGGAAACACCATATATTTT
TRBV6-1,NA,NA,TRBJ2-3,CASRNGQTRTDTQYF,TGTGCCAGCAGAAACGGACAGACCCGCACAGATACGCAGTATTTT
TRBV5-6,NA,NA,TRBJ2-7,CASSLTGMDEQYF,TGTGCCAGCAGCTTGACAGGGATGGACGAGCAGTACTTC
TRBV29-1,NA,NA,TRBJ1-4,CSVGEGGFDEKLFF,TGCAGCGTTGGAGAAGGGGGGTTTGATGAAAAACTGTTTTTT
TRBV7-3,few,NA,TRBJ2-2,CASSPRAGNTGELFF,TGTGCCAGCAGCCCCCGGGCTGGGAACACCGGGGAGCTGTTTTTT
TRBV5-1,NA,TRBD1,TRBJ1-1,CASKPFTGGTEAFF,TGCGCCAGCAAACCTTTCACAGGGGGCACTGAAGCTTTCTTT
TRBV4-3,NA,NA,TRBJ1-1,CASSHDRNTEAFF,TGCGCCAGCAGCCACGACCGCAACACTGAAGCTTTCTTT
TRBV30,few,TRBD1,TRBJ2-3,CAWSVIGTGIRNTQYF,TGTGCCTGGAGTGTAATCGGGACAGGGATACGTAATACGCAGTATTTT